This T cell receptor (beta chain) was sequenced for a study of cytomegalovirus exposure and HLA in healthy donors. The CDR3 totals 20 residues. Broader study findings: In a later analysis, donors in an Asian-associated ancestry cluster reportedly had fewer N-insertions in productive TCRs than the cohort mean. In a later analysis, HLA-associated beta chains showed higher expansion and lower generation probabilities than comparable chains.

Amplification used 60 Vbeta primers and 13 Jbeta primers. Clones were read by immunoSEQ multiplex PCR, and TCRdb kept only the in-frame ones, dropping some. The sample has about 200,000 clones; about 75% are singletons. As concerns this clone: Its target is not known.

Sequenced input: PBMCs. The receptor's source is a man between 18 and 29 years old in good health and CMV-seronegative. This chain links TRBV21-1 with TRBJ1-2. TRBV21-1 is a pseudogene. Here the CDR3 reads CASSKGVGGRYQRPNYGYTF. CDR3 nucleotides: TGTGCCAGCAGCAAAGGGGTCGGGGGACGCTACCAAAGACCTAACTATGGCTACACCTTC.